The sequence of this T cell receptor beta chain was determined in a study of T cell responses to AZD1222 COVID-19 vaccine. At the level of the study: Second doses that came at about 4 or about 12 weeks were put together.

TCRdb's copy holds only in-frame clones and misses some; the assay was immunoSEQ multiplex PCR. The table records fewer than 90,000 clones, nearly 90% of them present only once. Per the germline V gene, CDR1 is SGHRS and CDR2 is YFSETQ. The trim removed 6 bases at V and 3 bases at J, leaving 11 bases unmatched. The CDR3 covers 15 residues. The chain couples TRBV5-1 to TRBJ2-5; TRBD2 matches 7 bases. The sample in question was peripheral blood, obtained on day 0 of AZD1222 vaccination. The receptor was isolated from an adult in good health. CDR3 loop: CASTGIAGVEETQYF. The CDR3, as DNA: TGCGCCAGCACTGGAATAGCGGGTGTGGAAGAGACCCAGTACTTC.